The 32 T cell receptor beta chains listed next were all sequenced from one sample in a study of OX40 agonist ivuxolimab in advanced cancers. Assay: immunoSEQ multiplex PCR; the TCRdb copy retains only in-frame clones and omits some. Of about 39,000 clones listed, more than 85% were seen once; the top ten hold about 20%. This sample comprised CD4+ or CD8+ T cells sorted from blood, obtained in a trial of the OX40 agonist ivuxolimab. The receptors derive from an adult with an advanced solid tumor such as melanoma, head and neck, liver or kidney cancer.

The chain uses TRBV11-2 and TRBJ2-7, with TRBD2 matching 7 bases. V was clipped by 1 base and J by 2 bases; unmatched bases: 2. This CDR3 is 14 amino acids long. Germline values: CDR1 SGHAT, CDR2 FQNNGV. CDR3 sequence (DNA): TGTGCCAGCAGCTTAGGGGACTACACCTACGAGCAGTACTTC. Translated, it gives CASSLGDYTYEQYF.

This clone was picked up a small number of times. The J gene is TRBJ1-4, the V gene TRBV5-4, with 11 bases matching TRBD1. This CDR3 spans 14 amino acids. The junction had 2 bases not matched to a gene; V was cut back by 4 bases and J by 6 bases. Germline V lookup: CDR1 SGHNT, CDR2 YYREEE (reference sequence). The DNA for the CDR3 is TGTGCCAGCAGCCCGGGACAGGGGGATGAAAAACTGTTTTTT. It translates to CASSPGQGDEKLFF.

CDR3 sequence reads: CATLGESYEQYF. The CDR3, as DNA: TGTGCCACTTTGGGGGAATCCTACGAGCAGTACTTC. The gene calls are TRBV19 and TRBJ2-7; TRBD1 or TRBD2 may be the D gene (5 bases each). This CDR3 contains 12 residues. The germline V gene encodes CDR1 LNHDA and CDR2 SQIVND (reference sequence). Trimming took off 10 bases at V and 1 base at J, with 11 bases between the two ends.

The rearrangement uses TRBV30 and TRBJ1-1, with a weak D call TRBD1 (6 bases). The CDR3 consists of 11 residues. Germline assignment: CDR1 GTSNPN and CDR2 SVGIG (reference sequence). V lost 8 bases to trimming and J lost 5 bases, with 12 bases between them. The CDR3, as DNA: TGTGCCAGCACAGGGTGGACTGAAGCTTTCTTT. Its translation: CASTGWTEAFF.

The chain is built from TRBV13 and TRBJ2-2, with a possible D match to TRBD1 (6 bases). Germline V gene lookup returns CDR1 PRHDT and CDR2 FYEKMQ (reference sequence). CDR3 size: 14 residues. Trimming left V 6 bases short and J 2 bases short, with 10 bases between. CDR3: CASRSGANTGELFF. CDR3 coding DNA: TGTGCCAGCAGGTCAGGGGCTAACACCGGGGAGCTGTTTTTT.

This clone was seen just once. Here the CDR3 reads CASSLYDTQYF. CDR3 coding DNA: TGTGCCAGCAGTTTGTACGATACGCAGTATTTT. The chain uses TRBV27 and TRBJ2-3; D remains unclear. Trimming took 3 bases from V and 6 from J, leaving 4 bases between them. This CDR3 contains 11 residues. Per the germline V gene, CDR1 is MNHEY and CDR2 is SMNVEV (reference sequence).

This chain joins TRBV5-5 and TRBJ2-3; D is uncertain. The CDR3 runs to 13 residues. The V gene lost 1 base and the J gene lost 7 bases, with 10 bases spanning the gap. Looked up from germline, CDR1 is SGHKS and CDR2 is YYEKEE (reference sequence). The CDR3 spells CASSLNPANTQYF. DNA for the CDR3: TGTGCCAGCAGCTTGAACCCCGCGAATACGCAGTATTTT.

V and J are TRBV6-5 and TRBJ2-2, with D uncertain. Between the trimmed V and J ends, which lost 6 bases and 8 bases, there was a span of 10 bases. Germline CDR1 is MNHEY and CDR2 is SVGAGI. This CDR3 comprises 12 residues. This CDR3 is CASSPLRGELFF. The CDR3, as DNA: TGTGCCAGCAGCCCTCTGAGGGGGGAGCTGTTTTTT.

This clone has a handful of counts. J is TRBJ2-5 and V is TRBV5-5; D might be TRBD2 (6 bases). Germline V gene data show CDR1 as SGHKS and CDR2 as YYEKEE (reference sequence). V gave up 0 bases and J gave up 5 bases, with 17 bases separating them. CDR3 length equals 16 residues. For the CDR3, the DNA is TGTGCCAGCAGCTTGGCGGCAGCCGCTGGGAGGGAGACCCAGTACTTC. This sequence encodes CASSLAAAAGRETQYF. The full variable domain, its missing parts supplied by reference TRBV5-5 and TRBJ2-5, is DAGVTQSPTHLIKTRGQQVTLRCSPISGHKSVSWYQQVLGQGPQFIFQYYEKEERGRGNFPDRFSARQFPNYSSELNVNALLLGDSALYLCASSLAAAAGRETQYFGPGTRLLVL.

V is TRBV4-1 and J is TRBJ1-4; maybe TRBD1 (6 bases). This CDR3 comprises 16 residues. Germline values: CDR1 MGHRA, CDR2 YSYEKL. The V end lost 3 bases, the J end lost 3 bases, and 14 bases lay between the germline ends. CDR3 nucleotides: TGCGCCAGCAGCCACGGAGGGGGGGGATCTAATGAAAAACTGTTTTTT. This sequence encodes CASSHGGGGSNEKLFF.

The chain employs TRBV29-1 and TRBJ2-7; D may be TRBD1 or TRBD2 (7 bases each). Germline V gives CDR1 SQVTM, CDR2 ANQGSEA. The CDR3 runs 13 residues. Trimming removed 2 bases from V and 6 bases from J, with 14 bases in between. The CDR3 spells CSVESVRGGEQYF. The CDR3 nucleotides read TGCAGCGTTGAAAGCGTCAGGGGGGGCGAGCAGTACTTC.

This chain joins TRBV4-1 and TRBJ2-7; TRBD1 is a possible D gene (6 bases). In germline, CDR1 is MGHRA, CDR2 YSYEKL. The CDR3 loop spans 13 amino acids. The V end was cut by 4 bases, the J end by 2 bases, with 9 bases between. The CDR3 reads CASSLAGAYEQYF. Written as DNA, the CDR3 is TGCGCCAGCAGCCTAGCAGGGGCCTACGAGCAGTACTTC.

The V gene is TRBV21-1, the J gene TRBJ2-1; the D segment call TRBD2 is taken from the table without a DNA check. TRBV21-1 is noted as a pseudogene. This CDR3 is built from 16 residues. CDR3 sequence reads: CASSIRGLALICEQFF. In DNA form, the CDR3 reads TGTGCCAGCAGCATCCGGGGACTAGCATTGATATGTGAGCAGTTCTTC.

The rearrangement uses TRBV5-1 and TRBJ2-7; D may be TRBD2 (6 bases). V lost 3 bases and J 1 base, leaving 23 bases between the germline ends. Germline V CDR1 and CDR2: SGHRS, YFSETQ. CDR3 length equals 18 residues. The CDR3 region is CASSSGDPNSHRSYEQYF. The CDR3 nucleotides read TGCGCCAGCAGCTCGGGGGACCCGAATTCCCACCGATCCTACGAGCAGTACTTC.

The J gene is TRBJ2-3, the V gene TRBV7-3, with D uncertain. In germline, CDR1 is SGHTA, CDR2 FQGTGA. This CDR3 has 12 amino acids. V lost 1 base, J lost 6 bases, and 5 bases lay in between. The CDR3 loop reads CASSLSRDTQYF. The CDR3 bases are TGTGCCAGCAGCTTAAGCCGGGATACGCAGTATTTT. The full variable domain, with the rest looked up from reference TRBV7-3 and TRBJ2-3, is GAGVSQTPSNKVTEKGKYVELRCDPISGHTALYWYRQSLGQGPEFLIYFQGTGAADDSGLPNDRFFAVRPEGSVSTLKIQRTERGDSAVYLCASSLSRDTQYFGPGTRLTVL.

This CDR3 reads CASSQDPTVNTEAFF. CDR3 sequence (DNA): TGCGCCAGCAGCCAAGATCCAACAGTAAACACTGAAGCTTTCTTT. The rearrangement links TRBV4-1 to TRBJ1-1, with unresolved D. The germline CDR1 and CDR2 sequences are MGHRA and YSYEKL. This CDR3 is 15 amino acids long. The germline V and J ends were trimmed by 0 bases and 2 bases, with 10 bases remaining between them.

The chain combines TRBV27 with TRBJ2-7, with 8 bases matching TRBD1. The J segment lost 5 bases and the V segment lost 3 bases, leaving 12 bases of the junction unmatched. This CDR3 contains 16 residues. Germline V lookup: CDR1 MNHEY, CDR2 SMNVEV (reference sequence). The CDR3 sequence is CASSFRGQGSADEQYF. The CDR3 region has the DNA TGTGCCAGCAGTTTTCGAGGACAGGGTTCGGCCGACGAGCAGTACTTC.

This clone was counted only a few times. This chain uses TRBV6-1 with TRBJ2-7; tentative D call: TRBD1 (5 bases). Germline values: CDR1 MNHNS, CDR2 SASEGT. CDR3 length: 11 amino acids. The V end was cut by 8 bases, the J end by 5 bases, with 10 bases between. In DNA form, the CDR3 reads TGTGCCAGCCAAGGGGTTCACGAGCAGTACTTC. Translating gives CASQGVHEQYF.

This rearrangement joins TRBV9 to TRBJ2-7; 8 bases map to TRBD1. The CDR3 totals 14 residues. V trimming: 4 bases; J trimming: 5 bases; junction bases outside the gene matches: 8. Per the germline V gene, CDR1 is SGDLS and CDR2 is YYNGEE. The CDR3 DNA reads TGTGCCAGCAGCCCACAGGGGGGTACCCACGAGCAGTACTTC. It specifies CASSPQGGTHEQYF. The full variable domain, completed using reference TRBV9 and TRBJ2-7, is DSGVTQTPKHLITATGQRVTLRCSPRSGDLSVYWYQQSLDQGLQFLIQYYNGEERAKGNILERFSAQQFPDLHSELNLSSLELGDSALYFCASSPQGGTHEQYFGPGTRLTVT.

The chain employs TRBV2 and TRBJ2-2; D is unresolved. Trimming shortened V by 7 bases and J by 7 bases, and 7 bases separated the two germline ends. The CDR3 is 11 residues long. CDR1 and CDR2 from the germline V gene are SNHLY and FYNNEI. Written as DNA, the CDR3 is TGTGCCAGCATGCAGCTCGGGGAGCTGTTTTTT. This sequence encodes CASMQLGELFF.

The chain uses TRBV27 and TRBJ2-2; D call uncertain. The CDR3 runs to 13 residues. The V gene's germline CDR1 is MNHEY and CDR2 SMNVEV (reference sequence). Trimming left V 4 bases short and J 0 bases short, with 3 bases between. This chain's CDR3 is CASSYTNTGELFF. CDR3 bases: TGTGCCAGCAGTTATACGAACACCGGGGAGCTGTTTTTT.

The chain uses TRBV9 and TRBJ2-1; no firm D call. Per the germline V gene, CDR1 is SGDLS and CDR2 is YYNGEE. The CDR3 runs to 14 residues. V lost 4 bases and J lost 0, with 8 bases in between. DNA for the CDR3: TGTGCCAGCAGCCCCGGTCCCTCCTACAATGAGCAGTTCTTC. As protein: CASSPGPSYNEQFF. Full variable domain (missing parts from reference TRBV9 and TRBJ2-1): DSGVTQTPKHLITATGQRVTLRCSPRSGDLSVYWYQQSLDQGLQFLIQYYNGEERAKGNILERFSAQQFPDLHSELNLSSLELGDSALYFCASSPGPSYNEQFFGPGTRLTVL.

This chain joins TRBV7-9 and TRBJ2-2, with D unresolved. With 1 base removed from V and 3 bases from J, the gap between germline ends came to 3 bases. Germline CDR1 reads SEHNR; CDR2 reads FQNEAQ (reference sequence). This CDR3 region has 13 residues. CDR3 protein: CASSLGDTGELFF. The CDR3 bases are TGTGCCAGCAGCTTAGGGGACACCGGGGAGCTGTTTTTT.

The V and J genes are TRBV19 and TRBJ2-1; 7 bases align to TRBD1. V lost 5 bases to trimming and J lost 7 bases; unmatched junction nucleotides: 11. This CDR3 comprises 15 residues. Germline CDR1 reads LNHDA; CDR2 reads SQIVND (reference sequence). This CDR3 reads CASSPGTVLSNEQFF. CDR3 DNA sequence: TGTGCCAGTAGTCCCGGGACAGTATTATCTAATGAGCAGTTCTTC.

The chain has TRBV5-4 and TRBJ2-2; D is uncertain. The V and J ends lost 1 base and 8 bases respectively, with 3 bases between them. The CDR3 has 11 amino acids. Germline V CDR1 and CDR2: SGHNT, YYREEE (reference sequence). The CDR3 DNA sequence: TGTGCCAGCAGCTTGTTGGGGGAGCTGTTTTTT. Its protein is CASSLLGELFF.

This chain joins TRBV5-5 and TRBJ2-7; TRBD1 agrees at 9 bases. V lost 0 bases and J lost 3; bases outside the gene matches: 4. The CDR3 is made up of 15 amino acids. CDR1 SGHKS and CDR2 YYEKEE come from the germline V gene (reference sequence). The DNA for the CDR3 is TGTGCCAGCAGCTTGGATGGGACAGGGATCTACGAGCAGTACTTC. Translated, it gives CASSLDGTGIYEQYF.

The rearrangement links TRBV4-1 to TRBJ2-1; TRBD2 agrees at 7 bases. With 0 bases clipped from V and 9 bases from J, the junction kept 5 bases outside the gene matches. Germline assignment: CDR1 MGHRA and CDR2 YSYEKL. The CDR3 has 14 amino acids. Here the CDR3 reads CASSQEGGSAEQFF. CDR3 coding DNA: TGCGCCAGCAGCCAAGAGGGCGGGAGTGCTGAGCAGTTCTTC.

The CDR3 DNA reads TGTGCCAGCAGCAAAGAACGGGCGGACAATCAGCCCCAGCATTTT. It specifies CASSKERADNQPQHF. The rearrangement links TRBV21-1 to TRBJ1-5. TRBV21-1 is a known pseudogene. The CDR3 has 15 amino acids.

The chain uses TRBV10-1 and TRBJ2-3; 7 bases fit TRBD2. V was pared by 5 bases and J by 6 bases, with 8 bases of the junction left unmatched. Germline CDR1 and CDR2: WNHNN and SYGVQD (reference sequence). This CDR3 is built from 14 residues. The CDR3 coding sequence is TGCGCCAGCAGTCTAGCGGCCAGCCAGGATACGCAGTATTTT. Translating it yields CASSLAASQDTQYF.

The V gene is TRBV5-4, the J gene TRBJ2-7; 10 nucleotides match TRBD2. The CDR3 loop spans 15 amino acids. Per germline, CDR1 SGHNT and CDR2 YYREEE (reference sequence). V lost 2 bases, J lost 7 bases, and 9 bases stayed unmatched. The CDR3 protein is CASSFGLAGAEEQYF. In nucleotides, the CDR3 is TGTGCCAGCAGCTTTGGGCTAGCGGGAGCCGAAGAGCAGTACTTC.

The chain combines TRBV11-2 with TRBJ2-1; 14 bases fit TRBD2. J lost 2 bases, V lost 4 bases, and 7 bases had no gene match. The CDR3 contains 18 residues. Germline loops: CDR1 SGHAT, CDR2 FQNNGV. The CDR3 coding sequence is TGTGCCAGCAGCTCGGGACTAGCGGGAGCGGGGGCCTACAATGAGCAGTTCTTC. Its translation: CASSSGLAGAGAYNEQFF.

The V gene is TRBV2, the J gene TRBJ2-1; 16 bases agree with TRBD2. This CDR3 region has 16 residues. V lost 9 bases and J lost 5; bases outside the gene matches: 7. Germline-derived CDR1 and CDR2 are SNHLY and FYNNEI. CDR3 sequence reads: CASPGLAGGPHNEQFF. As DNA, the CDR3 is TGTGCCAGTCCGGGACTAGCGGGAGGGCCACACAATGAGCAGTTCTTC. Full variable domain (remainder filled in from reference TRBV2 and TRBJ2-1): EPEVTQTPSHQVTQMGQEVILRCVPISNHLYFYWYRQILGQKVEFLVSFYNNEISEKSEIFDDQFSVERPDGSNFTLKIRSTKLEDSAMYFCASPGLAGGPHNEQFFGPGTRLTVL.